These 22 T cell receptor beta chains were sequenced from one sample in a study of beta chain features in type 1 diabetes. Expressed TCRB transcripts were sequenced because the entire RNA isolate underwent reverse transcription. The data were produced by immunoSEQ multiplex PCR, yet TCRdb's version contains in-frame clones alone and is incomplete. Among under 450,000 clones listed, about 15% were seen once. Sequences were obtained from naive CD4+ T cells from blood. The origin of the receptors is a woman between 18 and 29 years old in good health.

The V call is TRBV5-4, the J call TRBJ2-1; the D gene is possibly TRBD1 (5 bases). There are 12 residues in the CDR3. CDR1 SGHNT and CDR2 YYREEE come from the germline V gene (reference sequence). Trimming pared 1 base from V and 12 bases from J, leaving 11 bases between. CDR3 region: CASSLQGLGQFF. The CDR3, as DNA: TGTGCCAGCAGCTTGCAGGGTCTTGGGCAGTTCTTC.

In this sample, this clone turned up a few times. V is TRBV18 and J is TRBJ1-4; a weak D match, TRBD1 (6 bases). Per germline, CDR1 KGHSH and CDR2 LQKENI. This CDR3 region has 13 residues. The V gene lost 4 bases and the J gene lost 8 bases, with 11 bases spanning the gap. CDR3 nucleotide sequence: TGTGCCAGCTCACGCCGGACAGTAGAAAAACTGTTTTTT. Its translation is CASSRRTVEKLFF.

This clone was detected only a few times. The chain joins TRBV29-1 to TRBJ1-2, with D possibly being TRBD1 (6 bases). Germline CDR1 is SQVTM and CDR2 is ANQGSEA. V lost 5 bases and J 2 bases, leaving 12 bases between the germline ends. This CDR3 is built from 13 residues. CDR3 in amino acids: CSVFRQDNYGYTF. The CDR3 nucleotides read TGCAGCGTTTTCCGACAGGACAACTATGGCTACACCTTC.

This clone was seen a few times. V is TRBV11-1 and J is TRBJ2-1, with D uncertain. Trimming stripped 6 bases from V and 0 bases from J, with 9 bases between. The CDR3 is 14 amino acids. Germline V gene sequence: CDR1 SGHAT, CDR2 FQDESV (reference sequence). The CDR3 DNA sequence: TGTGCCAGCAGACATAGCAGCTCCTACAATGAGCAGTTCTTC. This sequence encodes CASRHSSSYNEQFF.

V and J are TRBV2 and TRBJ2-5; TRBD2 matches at 10 bases. With V trimmed by 8 bases and J by 6 bases, 9 bases remained unmatched. CDR3 size: 14 residues. Germline CDR1 SNHLY, CDR2 FYNNEI. CDR3 residues: CASPLAGMGKTQYF. CDR3 DNA sequence: TGTGCCAGCCCACTAGCGGGGATGGGGAAGACCCAGTACTTC. The variable domain in full, with the rest retrieved from reference TRBV2 and TRBJ2-5, is EPEVTQTPSHQVTQMGQEVILRCVPISNHLYFYWYRQILGQKVEFLVSFYNNEISEKSEIFDDQFSVERPDGSNFTLKIRSTKLEDSAMYFCASPLAGMGKTQYFGPGTRLLVL.

V is TRBV4-3 and J is TRBJ2-3; perhaps TRBD2 as D (5 bases). V was shortened by 1 base and J by 1 base, with 9 bases between the two germline ends. The germline V gene encodes CDR1 LGHNA and CDR2 YSLEER. The CDR3 has 15 amino acids. CDR3 sequence (DNA): TGCGCCAGCAGCCAAGGATACGGGGGCACAGATACGCAGTATTTT. This gives the protein CASSQGYGGTDTQYF.

This clone was seen more than once but under ten times. This sequence joins TRBV2 and TRBJ2-7; a weak D match, TRBD1 (6 bases). This CDR3 is 15 amino acids long. V dropped 4 bases and J dropped 1 base, with 14 bases sitting between them. In germline, CDR1 is SNHLY, CDR2 FYNNEI. CDR3 sequence reads: CASSASPDRSYEQYF. CDR3 DNA sequence: TGTGCCAGCAGTGCCAGCCCGGACAGATCCTACGAGCAGTACTTC.

This clone was seen a handful of times. The chain couples TRBV30 to TRBJ1-2; D not resolved. V lost 2 bases and J 7 bases, leaving 14 bases between the germline ends. This CDR3 is 13 amino acids long. Germline loops: CDR1 GTSNPN, CDR2 SVGIG (reference sequence). CDR3 amino acids: CAWSHVRLAGYTF. Written as DNA, the CDR3 is TGTGCCTGGAGTCACGTAAGACTGGCTGGCTACACCTTC. Full variable domain (outside the CDR3, taken from reference TRBV30 and TRBJ1-2): SQTIHQWPATLVQPVGSPLSLECTVEGTSNPNLYWYRQAAGRGLQLLFYSVGIGQISSEVPQNLSASRPQDRQFILSSKKLLLSDSGFYLCAWSHVRLAGYTFGSGTRLTVV.

This chain connects TRBV7-2 to TRBJ2-3, with D possibly TRBD2 on 6 matching bases. Trimming stripped 4 bases from V and 9 bases from J, with 11 bases between. CDR1 SGHTA and CDR2 FQGNSA come from the germline V gene. The CDR3 is 12 residues long. CDR3 in DNA: TGTGCCAGCAGCTCGGGACTCCGAACGCAGTATTTT. Protein sequence: CASSSGLRTQYF.

This clone turned up a few times. The rearrangement links TRBV18 to TRBJ1-5; unclear D gene. CDR3 length: 17 amino acids. Per germline, CDR1 KGHSH and CDR2 LQKENI. Trimming stripped 3 bases from V and 7 bases from J, with 22 bases between. CDR3 coding DNA: TGTGCCAGCTCACCTGCACTAGGCTCGCTTTCCGGGCAGCCCCAGCATTTT. Amino acid sequence: CASSPALGSLSGQPQHF. The complete variable domain, with remaining parts taken from reference TRBV18 and TRBJ1-5, reads NAGVMQNPRHLVRRRGQEARLRCSPMKGHSHVYWYRQLPEEGLKFMVYLQKENIIDESGMPKERFSAEFPKEGPSILRIQQVVRGDSAAYFCASSPALGSLSGQPQHFGDGTRLSIL.

There are a few counts of this clone. V is TRBV10-3 and J is TRBJ2-7, with 8 bases identical to TRBD2. Trimming cost V 2 bases and J 1 base; bases outside gene matches: 4. From germline, CDR1 is ENHRY and CDR2 SYGVKD. This CDR3 comprises 15 residues. CDR3 amino acids: CAISEASSGSYEQYF. CDR3 DNA sequence: TGTGCCATCAGTGAGGCCTCTAGCGGGTCCTACGAGCAGTACTTC.

This clone occurred a few times. Other DNA sequences within the sample encode an identical CDR3. The chain recombines TRBV5-1 with TRBJ2-1; TRBD2 matches at 7 bases. The CDR3 is 15 residues long. Per the germline V gene, CDR1 is SGHRS and CDR2 is YFSETQ. V dropped 0 bases and J dropped 0; count of bases not matched to a gene: 0. This chain's CDR3 is CASSLGTSSYNEQFF. As DNA, the CDR3 is TGCGCCAGCAGCTTGGGGACTAGCTCCTACAATGAGCAGTTCTTC.

Only a few counts were recorded for this clone. The rearrangement uses TRBV7-9 and TRBJ2-1; 7 bases line up with TRBD1. After removal of 3 bases from V and 5 bases from J, the junction contained 4 bases not matched to a gene. CDR1 and CDR2 (germline): SEHNR, FQNEAQ (reference sequence). This CDR3 spans 14 amino acids. The CDR3 is CASSLGQNHNEQFF. In nucleotides, the CDR3 is TGTGCCAGCAGCTTGGGACAGAACCACAATGAGCAGTTCTTC.

The chain has TRBV5-1 and TRBJ1-2; TRBD1 is a possible D gene (6 bases). Germline V gene data show CDR1 as SGHRS and CDR2 as YFSETQ. V lost 2 bases, J lost 3 bases, and 17 bases lay in between. The CDR3 sequence is 16 residues long. The CDR3 spells CASSFLRQEAYYGYTF. CDR3 in DNA: TGCGCCAGCAGCTTTCTACGACAGGAGGCTTACTATGGCTACACCTTC.

Here the CDR3 DNA reads TGTGCCAGCAGCTTTCTCGGTCGATCTAACTATGGCTACACCTTC. Residues: CASSFLGRSNYGYTF. The gene calls are TRBV5-6 and TRBJ1-2; D remains ambiguous. The germline CDR1 and CDR2 sequences are SGHDT and YYEEEE. The CDR3 is 15 residues long. The V end was cut by 2 bases, the J end by 0 bases, with 11 bases between.

For the CDR3, the DNA is TGTGCCAGCAGTTACGCGGGACAGGGGTTAGCAGATACGCAGTATTTT. Its protein product is CASSYAGQGLADTQYF. The rearrangement links TRBV6-6 to TRBJ2-3, with 10 bases matching TRBD1. The ends lost 2 bases at V and 4 bases at J; junction bases unmatched: 6. The CDR3 totals 16 residues. The germline CDR1 and CDR2 sequences are MNHNY and SVGAGI (reference sequence).

The chain employs TRBV5-1 and TRBJ2-2; the D is unclear. The CDR3 runs to 15 residues. Germline V gene sequence: CDR1 SGHRS, CDR2 YFSETQ. The V and J ends lost 4 bases and 3 bases respectively, with 13 bases between them. The CDR3 sequence: CASSLGSLDTGELFF. In nucleotides, the CDR3 is TGCGCCAGCAGCCTGGGTAGCTTGGACACCGGGGAGCTGTTTTTT.

As regards this clone: The sample carries other DNA sequences with the same CDR3. The chain joins TRBV5-1 to TRBJ2-5; D is uncertain. The CDR3 extends over 14 amino acids. The ends were cut back, 1 base at V and 2 bases at J, with 9 bases in the middle. Per the germline V gene, CDR1 is SGHRS and CDR2 is YFSETQ. The CDR3 DNA sequence: TGCGCCAGCAGCTTGAGAGTCCCTCAAGAGACCCAGTACTTC. The encoded protein is CASSLRVPQETQYF.

This chain connects TRBV28 to TRBJ1-5; tentative D call: TRBD1 (6 bases). The germline CDR1 and CDR2 sequences are MDHEN and SYDVKM. CDR3 length: 15 residues. Between the trimmed V and J ends, which lost 7 bases and 3 bases, there was a span of 16 bases. CDR3 loop: CASTWGPSYNQPQHF. The CDR3 nucleotides read TGTGCCAGCACCTGGGGGCCGAGCTACAATCAGCCCCAGCATTTT.

This clone came up a few times. This sequence joins TRBV5-5 and TRBJ2-3; D is unclear. The CDR3 has 15 amino acids. Germline V gene data show CDR1 as SGHKS and CDR2 as YYEKEE (reference sequence). Trimming stripped 0 bases from V and 2 bases from J, with 10 bases between. CDR3 sequence reads: CASSLGGSFTDTQYF. In nucleotides, the CDR3 is TGTGCCAGCAGCTTGGGAGGCTCGTTCACAGATACGCAGTATTTT.

This clone was observed a few times. This chain joins TRBV18 and TRBJ1-1; D unclear. Trimming took 3 bases from V and 6 from J, leaving 8 bases between them. CDR3 size: 12 residues. Germline V gene lookup returns CDR1 KGHSH and CDR2 LQKENI. This CDR3 is CASSPREPEAFF. The CDR3 bases are TGTGCCAGCTCACCGCGTGAACCTGAAGCTTTCTTT.

This clone was seen more than once but under ten times. The chain employs TRBV9 and TRBJ2-1, with TRBD1 matching 10 bases. Trimming at V came to 3 bases and at J to 7 bases, leaving 7 bases not matched to a gene. From germline, CDR1 is SGDLS and CDR2 YYNGEE. The CDR3 loop spans 15 amino acids. The CDR3 loop is CASSASGQGPNEQFF. DNA of the CDR3: TGTGCCAGCAGCGCCTCGGGACAGGGGCCAAATGAGCAGTTCTTC.